The text below deals with one T cell receptor beta chain. Its antigen is undetermined. The source of the sample is a study of cytomegalovirus exposure and HLA in healthy donors. Study results and limitations: Overall, approximately 150 TCR beta chains were annotated as cytomegalovirus-associated.

The germline V gene encodes CDR1 SGHVS and CDR2 FQNEAQ. The V gene lost 5 bases and the J gene lost 0 bases, with 10 bases spanning the gap. There are 14 residues in the CDR3. 60 Vbeta and 13 Jbeta primers were used in PCR. The repertoire was sequenced with immunoSEQ multiplex PCR; TCRdb's copy has only in-frame clones and lacks some. The data show 180,000 or so clones, 82% seen once. The sequence derives from a boy aged 2 to 9 in good health and CMV-seronegative. The J gene is TRBJ1-2, the V gene TRBV7-8; D is unclear. The sequenced sample consisted of PBMCs. CDR3 in DNA: TGTGCCAGCAGCCCCTTGGTAGCTAACTATGGCTACACCTTC. Translation: CASSPLVANYGYTF.